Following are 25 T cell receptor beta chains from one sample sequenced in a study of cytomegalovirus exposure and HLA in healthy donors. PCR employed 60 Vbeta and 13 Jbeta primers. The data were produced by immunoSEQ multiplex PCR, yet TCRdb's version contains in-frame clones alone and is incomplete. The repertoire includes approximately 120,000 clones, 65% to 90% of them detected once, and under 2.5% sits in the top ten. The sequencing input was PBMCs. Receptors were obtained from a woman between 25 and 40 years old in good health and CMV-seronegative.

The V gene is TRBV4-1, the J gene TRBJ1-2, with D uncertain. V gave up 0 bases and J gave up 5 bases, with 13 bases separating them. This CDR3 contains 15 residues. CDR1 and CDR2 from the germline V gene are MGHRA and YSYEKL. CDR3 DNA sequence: TGCGCCAGCAGCCAAGATCGGGGAATTTGGTATGGCTACACCTTC. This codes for CASSQDRGIWYGYTF.

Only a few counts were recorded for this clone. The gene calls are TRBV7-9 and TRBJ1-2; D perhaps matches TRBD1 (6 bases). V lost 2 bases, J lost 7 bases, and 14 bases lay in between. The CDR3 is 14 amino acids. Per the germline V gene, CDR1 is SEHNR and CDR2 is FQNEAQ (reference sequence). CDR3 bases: TGTGCCAGCAGCTTAAATCAGGGGTACTCTGGCTACACCTTC. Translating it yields CASSLNQGYSGYTF.

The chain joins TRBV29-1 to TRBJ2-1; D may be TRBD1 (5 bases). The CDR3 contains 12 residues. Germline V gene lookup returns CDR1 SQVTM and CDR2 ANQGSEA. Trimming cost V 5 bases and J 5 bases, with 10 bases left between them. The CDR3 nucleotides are TGCAGCGTTCAGGGATTCAACAATGAGCAGTTCTTC. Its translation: CSVQGFNNEQFF.

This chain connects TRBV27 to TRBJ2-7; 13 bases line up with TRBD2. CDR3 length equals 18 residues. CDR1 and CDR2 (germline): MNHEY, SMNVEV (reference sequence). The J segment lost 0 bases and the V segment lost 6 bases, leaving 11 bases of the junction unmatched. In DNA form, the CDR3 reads TGTGCCAGCAGCCCCCTCGGGACTAGCGGGACGAGCTCCTACGAGCAGTACTTC. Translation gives CASSPLGTSGTSSYEQYF.

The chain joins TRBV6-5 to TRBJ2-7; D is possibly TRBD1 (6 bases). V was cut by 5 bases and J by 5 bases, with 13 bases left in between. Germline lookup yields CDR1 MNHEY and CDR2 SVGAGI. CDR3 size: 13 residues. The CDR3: CASSDNRVNEQYF. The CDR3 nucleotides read TGTGCCAGCAGTGACAACAGGGTCAACGAGCAGTACTTC.

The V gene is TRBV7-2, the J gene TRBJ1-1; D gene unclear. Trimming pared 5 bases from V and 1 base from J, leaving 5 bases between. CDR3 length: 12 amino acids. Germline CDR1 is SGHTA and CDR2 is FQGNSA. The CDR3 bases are TGTGCCAGCAGCCCAAAGAACACTGAAGCTTTCTTT. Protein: CASSPKNTEAFF.

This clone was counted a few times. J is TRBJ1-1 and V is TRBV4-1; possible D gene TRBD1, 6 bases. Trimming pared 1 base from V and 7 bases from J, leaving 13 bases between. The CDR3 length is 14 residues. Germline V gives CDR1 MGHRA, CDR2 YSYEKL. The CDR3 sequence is CASSQVTWTDEAFF. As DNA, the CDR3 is TGCGCCAGCAGCCAAGTGACCTGGACAGATGAAGCTTTCTTT.

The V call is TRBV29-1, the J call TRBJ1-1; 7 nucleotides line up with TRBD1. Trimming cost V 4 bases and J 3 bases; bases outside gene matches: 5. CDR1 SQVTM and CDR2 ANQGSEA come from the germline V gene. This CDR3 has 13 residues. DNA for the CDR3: TGCAGCGTTGGGGGGACAGAATACACTGAAGCTTTCTTT. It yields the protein CSVGGTEYTEAFF. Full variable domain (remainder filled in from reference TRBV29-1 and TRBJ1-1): SAVISQKPSRDICQRGTSLTIQCQVDSQVTMMFWYRQQPGQSLTLIATANQGSEATYESGFVIDKFPISRPNLTFSTLTVSNMSPEDSSIYLCSVGGTEYTEAFFGQGTRLTVV.

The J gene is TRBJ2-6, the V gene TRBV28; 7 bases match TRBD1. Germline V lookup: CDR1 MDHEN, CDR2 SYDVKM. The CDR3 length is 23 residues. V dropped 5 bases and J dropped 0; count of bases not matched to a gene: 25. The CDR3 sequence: CASSTLQLTDRAASYSGANVLTF. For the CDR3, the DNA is TGTGCCAGCAGTACCCTTCAGCTAACCGACAGGGCGGCTTCATACTCTGGGGCCAACGTCCTGACTTTC. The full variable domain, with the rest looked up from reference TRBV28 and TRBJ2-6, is DVKVTQSSRYLVKRTGEKVFLECVQDMDHENMFWYRQDPGLGLRLIYFSYDVKMKEKGDIPEGYSVSREKKERFSLILESASTNQTSMYLCASSTLQLTDRAASYSGANVLTFGAGSRLTVL.

CDR3 residues: CATSKPGLSSSYEQYF. DNA of the CDR3: TGTGCCACCAGCAAACCGGGACTGTCGAGCTCCTACGAGCAGTACTTC. The chain employs TRBV15 and TRBJ2-7; a weak D match, TRBD2 (6 bases). V lost 4 bases, J lost 0 bases, and 16 bases lay in between. Germline values: CDR1 LNHNV, CDR2 YYDKDF (reference sequence). The CDR3 length is 16 residues.

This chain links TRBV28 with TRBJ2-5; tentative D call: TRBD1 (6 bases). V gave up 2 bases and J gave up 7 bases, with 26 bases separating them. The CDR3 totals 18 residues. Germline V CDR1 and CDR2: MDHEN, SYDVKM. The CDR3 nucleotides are TGTGCCAGCAGTTTACCCCTCGATTCAGGGGAATTTGGAGGGACCCAGTACTTC. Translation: CASSLPLDSGEFGGTQYF.

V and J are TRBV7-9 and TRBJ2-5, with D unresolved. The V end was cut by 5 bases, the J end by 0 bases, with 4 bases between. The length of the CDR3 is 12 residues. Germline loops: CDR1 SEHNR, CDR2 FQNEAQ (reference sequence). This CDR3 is CASSRDQETQYF. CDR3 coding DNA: TGTGCCAGCAGCCGGGACCAAGAGACCCAGTACTTC.

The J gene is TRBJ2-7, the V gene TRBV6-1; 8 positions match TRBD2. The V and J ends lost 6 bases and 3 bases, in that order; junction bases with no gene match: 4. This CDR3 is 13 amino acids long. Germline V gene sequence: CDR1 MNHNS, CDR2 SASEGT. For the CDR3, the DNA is TGTGCCAGCAGCTCGACTAGCGTCTACGAGCAGTACTTC. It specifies CASSSTSVYEQYF.

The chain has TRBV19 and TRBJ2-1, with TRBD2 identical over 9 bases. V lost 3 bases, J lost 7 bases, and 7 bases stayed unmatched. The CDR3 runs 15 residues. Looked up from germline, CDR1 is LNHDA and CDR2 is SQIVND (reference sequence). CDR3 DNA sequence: TGTGCCAGTAGTATCCTAGCGGGAATCGGGAATGAGCAGTTCTTC. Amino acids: CASSILAGIGNEQFF.

The DNA of the CDR3 is TGTGCCAGCAGTCCCCGGACTAGATACTACGAGCAGTACTTC. This gives the protein CASSPRTRYYEQYF. The rearrangement links TRBV28 to TRBJ2-7, with 7 bases that match TRBD2. With 5 bases clipped from V and 3 bases from J, the junction kept 7 bases outside the gene matches. Per germline, CDR1 MDHEN and CDR2 SYDVKM. The CDR3 covers 14 residues.

CDR3 coding DNA: TGTGCCAGCAGTGAAGCCCCTTCAGGGGGCGCGGATGGCTACACCTTC. It codes for CASSEAPSGGADGYTF. V is TRBV2 and J is TRBJ1-2; 8 bases are shared with TRBD1. CDR3 length: 16 amino acids. Germline-derived CDR1 and CDR2 are SNHLY and FYNNEI. With 0 bases clipped from V and 6 bases from J, the junction kept 9 bases outside the gene matches.

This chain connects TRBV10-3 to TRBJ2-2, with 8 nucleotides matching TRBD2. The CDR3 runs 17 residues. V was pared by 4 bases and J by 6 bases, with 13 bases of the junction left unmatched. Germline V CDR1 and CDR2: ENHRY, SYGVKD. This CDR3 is CAISVLGSGIIPGELFF. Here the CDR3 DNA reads TGTGCCATCAGTGTTTTGGGTAGCGGGATTATACCCGGGGAGCTGTTTTTT.

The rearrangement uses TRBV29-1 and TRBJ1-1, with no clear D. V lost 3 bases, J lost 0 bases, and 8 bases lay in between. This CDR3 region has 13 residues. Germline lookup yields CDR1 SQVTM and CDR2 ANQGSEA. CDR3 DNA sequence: TGCAGCGTTGAGGGCATATTGAACACTGAAGCTTTCTTT. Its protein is CSVEGILNTEAFF. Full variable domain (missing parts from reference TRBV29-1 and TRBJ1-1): SAVISQKPSRDICQRGTSLTIQCQVDSQVTMMFWYRQQPGQSLTLIATANQGSEATYESGFVIDKFPISRPNLTFSTLTVSNMSPEDSSIYLCSVEGILNTEAFFGQGTRLTVV.

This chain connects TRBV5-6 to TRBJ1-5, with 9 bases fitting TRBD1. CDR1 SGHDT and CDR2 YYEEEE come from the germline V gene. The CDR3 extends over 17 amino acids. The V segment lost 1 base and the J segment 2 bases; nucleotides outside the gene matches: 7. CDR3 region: CASSLRFRDRGNQPQHF. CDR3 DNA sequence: TGTGCCAGCAGCTTGAGGTTTAGGGACAGGGGCAATCAGCCCCAGCATTTT.

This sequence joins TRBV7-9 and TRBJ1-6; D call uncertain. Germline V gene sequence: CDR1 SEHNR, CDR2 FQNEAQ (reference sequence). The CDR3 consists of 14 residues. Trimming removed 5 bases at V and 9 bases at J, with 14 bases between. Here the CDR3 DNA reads TGTGCCAGCAGCAACCCCTTGGTGCGTTCACCCCTCCACTTT. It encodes CASSNPLVRSPLHF.

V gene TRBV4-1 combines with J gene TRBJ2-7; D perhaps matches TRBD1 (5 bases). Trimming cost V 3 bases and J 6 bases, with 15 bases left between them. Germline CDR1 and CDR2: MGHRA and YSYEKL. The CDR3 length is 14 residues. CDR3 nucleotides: TGCGCCAGCAGCCAGGGGCCTCTAGGCCTCGAGCAGTACTTC. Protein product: CASSQGPLGLEQYF.

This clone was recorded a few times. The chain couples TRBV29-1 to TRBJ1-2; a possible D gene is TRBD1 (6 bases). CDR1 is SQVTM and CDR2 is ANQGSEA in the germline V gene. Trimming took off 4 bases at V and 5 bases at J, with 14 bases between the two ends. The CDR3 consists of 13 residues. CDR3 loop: CSVGTTGAYGYTF. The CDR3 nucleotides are TGCAGCGTTGGAACGACAGGCGCTTATGGCTACACCTTC.

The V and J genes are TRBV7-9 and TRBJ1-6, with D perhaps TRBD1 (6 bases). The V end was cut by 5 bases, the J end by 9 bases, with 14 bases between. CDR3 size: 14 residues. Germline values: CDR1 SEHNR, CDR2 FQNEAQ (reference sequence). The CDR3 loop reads CASSARWDTSPLHF. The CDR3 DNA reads TGTGCCAGCAGCGCGCGTTGGGACACTTCACCCCTCCACTTT.

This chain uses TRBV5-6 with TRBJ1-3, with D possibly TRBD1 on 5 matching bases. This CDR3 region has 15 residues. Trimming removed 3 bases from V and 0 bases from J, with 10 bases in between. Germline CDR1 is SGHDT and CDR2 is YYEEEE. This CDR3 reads CASSSPRVSGNTIYF. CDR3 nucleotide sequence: TGTGCCAGCAGCTCCCCCAGGGTCTCTGGAAACACCATATATTTT.

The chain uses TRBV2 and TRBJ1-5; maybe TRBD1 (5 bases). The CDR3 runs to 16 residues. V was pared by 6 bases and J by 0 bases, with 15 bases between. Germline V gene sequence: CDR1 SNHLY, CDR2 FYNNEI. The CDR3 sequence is CASRRAWGVSNQPQHF. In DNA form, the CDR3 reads TGTGCCAGCAGGAGGGCCTGGGGGGTTAGCAATCAGCCCCAGCATTTT. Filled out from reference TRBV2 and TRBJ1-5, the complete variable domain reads EPEVTQTPSHQVTQMGQEVILRCVPISNHLYFYWYRQILGQKVEFLVSFYNNEISEKSEIFDDQFSVERPDGSNFTLKIRSTKLEDSAMYFCASRRAWGVSNQPQHFGDGTRLSIL.